Many counts were recorded for the clone carrying this T cell receptor beta chain. Antigen specificity is unknown. The data derive from a study of T cells after yellow fever vaccination. The 5'RACE template-switching step produced TCR cDNA and added a universal primer site and UMIs. Using its own MiXCR run on the 5' RACE reads, TCRdb lists one record per CDR3 protein. This sample carries hundreds of thousands of distinct CDR3 sequences, roughly a sixth of them seen once, and the ten largest clones take roughly 19%. General study findings and limits: Only a minor proportion of clonotypes was detected across both CD4 and CD8 compartments. The study re-detected most primary-vaccination clones after the booster (96% CD4, 88% CD8).

V lost 6 bases and J lost 1; bases outside the gene matches: 5. CDR3 length: 16 amino acids. Germline V CDR1 and CDR2: MRHNA, SNTAGT. This sequence originates from a man in his late teens or twenties who received the YFV17D yellow fever vaccine. This chain joins TRBV6-4 and TRBJ2-3, with 12 positions matching TRBD2. Sample: PBMCs, taken before the yellow fever booster vaccination. For the CDR3, the DNA is TGTGCCAGCAGCCCTCGACTAGCGGGAGGCACAGATACGCAGTATTTT. Its protein product is CASSPRLAGGTDTQYF.